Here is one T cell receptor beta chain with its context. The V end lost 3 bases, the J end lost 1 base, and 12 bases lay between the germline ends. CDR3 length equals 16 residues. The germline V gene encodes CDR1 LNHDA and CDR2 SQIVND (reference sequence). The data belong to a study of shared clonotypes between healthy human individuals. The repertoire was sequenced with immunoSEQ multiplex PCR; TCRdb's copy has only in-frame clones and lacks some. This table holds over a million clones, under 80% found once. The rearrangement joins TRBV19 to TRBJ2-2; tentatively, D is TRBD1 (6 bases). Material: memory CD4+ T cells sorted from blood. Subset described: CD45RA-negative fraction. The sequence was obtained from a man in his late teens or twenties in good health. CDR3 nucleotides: TGTGCCAGTAGTATCCCTCGAGGGGGGAACACCGGGGAGCTGTTTTTT. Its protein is CASSIPRGGNTGELFF.